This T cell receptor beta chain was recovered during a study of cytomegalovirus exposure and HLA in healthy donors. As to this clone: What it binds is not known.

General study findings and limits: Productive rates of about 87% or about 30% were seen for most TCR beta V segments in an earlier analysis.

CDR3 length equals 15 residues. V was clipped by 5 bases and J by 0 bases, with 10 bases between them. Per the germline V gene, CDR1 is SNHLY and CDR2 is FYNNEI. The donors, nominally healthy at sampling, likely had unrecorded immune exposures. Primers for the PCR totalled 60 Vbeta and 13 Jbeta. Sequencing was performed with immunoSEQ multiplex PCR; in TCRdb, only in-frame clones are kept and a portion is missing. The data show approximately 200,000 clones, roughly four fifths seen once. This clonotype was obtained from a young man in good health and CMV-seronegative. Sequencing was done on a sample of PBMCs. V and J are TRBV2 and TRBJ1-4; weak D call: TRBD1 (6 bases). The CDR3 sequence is CASSREGATNEKLFF. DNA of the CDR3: TGTGCCAGCAGTCGCGAGGGGGCAACTAATGAAAAACTGTTTTTT.